This is a list of T cell receptor beta chains from one sample in a study of beta chain features in type 1 diabetes. Sequenced by immunoSEQ multiplex PCR; TCRdb stores in-frame clones only, minus some. The sample yields under 950,000 clones, 15% to 20% seen once. The material sequenced was naive CD4+ T cells from blood. These receptors all come from a woman under 30 in good health. CDR3s include the opening cysteine and the closing phenylalanine or tryptophan. D genes are given only for firm matches. Expanded clones are given a class, and other clones once, few, many or no size at all.

v_call: TRBV7-8; clone_size: few; j_call: TRBJ2-1; d_call: TRBD2; cdr3_aa: CASNSGSLYNEQFF
v_call: TRBV6-6; clone_size: .; j_call: TRBJ1-1; d_call: .; cdr3_aa: CASSYSENTEAFF
v_call: TRBV10-2; clone_size: few; j_call: TRBJ2-1; d_call: TRBD2; cdr3_aa: CASSPPGLAGGRGEQFF
v_call: TRBV19; clone_size: few; j_call: TRBJ2-3; d_call: .; cdr3_aa: CAKTGADTQYF
v_call: TRBV15; clone_size: .; j_call: TRBJ2-3; d_call: .; cdr3_aa: CATSASPTASTDTQYF
v_call: TRBV7-6; clone_size: .; j_call: TRBJ2-1; d_call: .; cdr3_aa: CASSLYEGSTEQFF
v_call: TRBV5-6; clone_size: .; j_call: TRBJ1-2; d_call: TRBD1; cdr3_aa: CASSLRDRVNYGYTF
v_call: TRBV7-2; clone_size: few; j_call: TRBJ1-2; d_call: .; cdr3_aa: CASSLARTAYYGYTF
v_call: TRBV5-1; clone_size: few; j_call: TRBJ1-4; d_call: .; cdr3_aa: CASSDQGSTNEKLFF
v_call: TRBV15; clone_size: few; j_call: TRBJ2-7; d_call: TRBD2; cdr3_aa: CATSRAGGSYEQYF
v_call: TRBV7-8; clone_size: .; j_call: TRBJ1-5; d_call: .; cdr3_aa: CASSFLSNNQPQHF
v_call: TRBV19; clone_size: .; j_call: TRBJ2-7; d_call: .; cdr3_aa: CASSRDATYEQYF
v_call: TRBV14; clone_size: .; j_call: TRBJ2-5; d_call: .; cdr3_aa: CASSQLQETQYF
v_call: TRBV4-1; clone_size: .; j_call: TRBJ2-1; d_call: .; cdr3_aa: CASSQESMGGKRYEQFF
v_call: TRBV4-3; clone_size: .; j_call: TRBJ2-5; d_call: TRBD2; cdr3_aa: CASSQGLAEKLVGTQYF
v_call: TRBV6-6; clone_size: .; j_call: TRBJ2-1; d_call: .; cdr3_aa: CATSGSNNEQFF
v_call: TRBV7-9; clone_size: few; j_call: TRBJ2-1; d_call: .; cdr3_aa: CASSSSPRVGNEQFF
v_call: TRBV7-2; clone_size: .; j_call: TRBJ2-5; d_call: TRBD2; cdr3_aa: CASSLAGGPETQYF
v_call: TRBV4-3; clone_size: .; j_call: TRBJ1-2; d_call: TRBD1; cdr3_aa: CASSRGTEAYGYTF
v_call: TRBV15; clone_size: few; j_call: TRBJ2-1; d_call: .; cdr3_aa: CATSGVYFLRGEQFF
v_call: TRBV15; clone_size: .; j_call: TRBJ2-1; d_call: .; cdr3_aa: CATSPLARGREQFF
v_call: TRBV7-3; clone_size: .; j_call: TRBJ1-2; d_call: TRBD1; cdr3_aa: CASSIRAGTGEGYTF
v_call: TRBV7-2; clone_size: .; j_call: TRBJ2-1; d_call: .; cdr3_aa: CASSLAGLFYNEQFF
v_call: TRBV7-9; clone_size: few; j_call: TRBJ2-3; d_call: .; cdr3_aa: CASSYRRGEEDTQYF
v_call: TRBV27; clone_size: .; j_call: TRBJ1-2; d_call: .; cdr3_aa: CASSLSVGTANYGYTF
v_call: TRBV5-1; clone_size: few; j_call: TRBJ2-2; d_call: .; cdr3_aa: CASSLATGRRTGELFF